Below are 8 T cell receptor beta chains sequenced from a single sample in a study of tumor-infiltrating lymphocytes in primary liver carcinoma. From roughly 470 ng total RNA, TCR beta cDNA was generated with a primer in the constant region. Three nested multiplex PCR rounds of slightly modified ARM-PCR generated TCR beta libraries. Both of the initial two PCR rounds ran for 10 cycles and employed TRBV1-TRBV30 forward primers alongside a C-beta reverse primer. TCRdb itself ran the multiplex PCR reads through MiXCR, one entry per CDR3 protein. Among more than 150,000 distinct CDR3 sequences listed, about 55% were seen once. For blood RNA, unsorted whole blood served as the source, and germline DNA was extracted too. Sequences were obtained from peripheral blood. The source of these receptors is a man in his forties with primary liver carcinoma and hepatitis B virus infection.

The rearrangement uses TRBV20-1 and TRBJ1-5; D uncertain. V was pared by 6 bases and J by 7 bases, with 16 bases between. CDR3 size: 13 residues. In germline, CDR1 is DFQATT, CDR2 SNEGSKA (reference sequence). The CDR3 DNA reads as TGCAGTGCCCGAAATGGGGTTCAACAGCCCCAGCATTTT. This sequence encodes CSARNGVQQPQHF.

The rearrangement uses TRBV4-2 and TRBJ1-4; D uncertain. Trimming shortened V by 1 base and J by 7 bases, and 13 bases separated the two germline ends. The germline CDR1 and CDR2 sequences are LGHNA and YNFKEQ. The CDR3 runs 15 residues. The CDR3 loop reads CASSQVSAEGEKLFF. The CDR3 bases are TGTGCCAGCAGCCAAGTTTCAGCGGAAGGTGAAAAACTGTTTTTT.

The chain joins TRBV6-6 to TRBJ2-7; 9 bases are a match to TRBD1. Germline values: CDR1 MNHNY, CDR2 SVGAGI (reference sequence). The CDR3 consists of 18 residues. The junction had 10 bases not matched to a gene; V was cut back by 0 bases and J by 1 base. CDR3 loop: CASSYSRDREYWSYEQYF. The CDR3 region has the DNA TGTGCCAGCAGTTACTCTCGGGACAGGGAGTATTGGTCCTACGAGCAGTACTTC.

The chain is built from TRBV6-1 and TRBJ1-2, with a possible D match to TRBD1 (5 bases). V lost 2 bases, J lost 8 bases, and 18 bases lay in between. The CDR3 consists of 15 residues. In germline, CDR1 is MNHNS, CDR2 SASEGT. The CDR3 loop is CASSEKVGPANGYTF. CDR3 nucleotide sequence: TGTGCCAGCAGTGAAAAGGTGGGGCCAGCCAACGGCTACACCTTC.

CDR3 residues: CASSYNRGQGYCYTF. Here the CDR3 DNA reads TGTGCCAGCAGCTACAACAGGGGCCAAGGATATTGTTACACCTTC. This chain connects TRBV11-2 to TRBJ1-2, with 7 bases fitting TRBD1. Germline CDR1 is SGHAT and CDR2 is FQNNGV. This CDR3 is built from 15 residues. V dropped 4 bases and J dropped 11; count of bases not matched to a gene: 16.

The chain couples TRBV6-1 to TRBJ1-5, with no clear D. V gave up 5 bases and J gave up 1 base, with 6 bases separating them. CDR1 is MNHNS, CDR2 SASEGT, per germline. The CDR3 sequence is 13 residues long. The CDR3 DNA is TGTGCCAGCAGTCTGGACAGCAATCAGCCCCAGCATTTT. Protein: CASSLDSNQPQHF.

In this sample, this clonotype turned up many times. The chain employs TRBV11-2 and TRBJ2-4, with TRBD1 matching over 9 bases. Germline loops: CDR1 SGHAT, CDR2 FQNNGV. The CDR3 is 15 amino acids. J was trimmed by 5 bases and V by 5 bases; bases with no gene match: 7. In DNA, the CDR3 is TGTGCCAGCAGCCGCCAACAGGGGGCCGAAAACATTCAGTACTTC. Protein sequence: CASSRQQGAENIQYF.

This clonotype was seen only a few times. The chain combines TRBV10-2 with TRBJ1-1; no clear D. Germline V gene data show CDR1 as WSHSY and CDR2 as SAAADI. The CDR3 runs to 11 residues. V was pared by 5 bases and J by 3 bases, with 4 bases between. The CDR3 nucleotides are TGCGCCAGCAGTACGTACACTGAAGCTTTCTTT. This translates into CASSTYTEAFF.